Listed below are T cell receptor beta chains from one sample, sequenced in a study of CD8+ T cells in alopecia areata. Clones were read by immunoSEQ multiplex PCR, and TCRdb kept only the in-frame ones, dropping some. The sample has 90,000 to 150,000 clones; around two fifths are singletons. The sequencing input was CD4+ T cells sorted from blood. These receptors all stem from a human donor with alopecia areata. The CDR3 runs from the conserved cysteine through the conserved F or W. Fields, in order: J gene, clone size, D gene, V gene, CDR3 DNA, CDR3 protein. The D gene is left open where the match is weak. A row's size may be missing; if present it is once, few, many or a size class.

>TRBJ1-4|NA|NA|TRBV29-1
TGCAGCGTTGTAGTCGGGGAAAAACTGTTTTTT
CSVVVGEKLFF
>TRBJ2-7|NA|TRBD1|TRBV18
TGTGCCAGCTCAACAGGGACAGGCTACGAGCAGTACTTC
CASSTGTGYEQYF
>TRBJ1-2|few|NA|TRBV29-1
TGCAGCGTATGGGGGCAGGACCAAGGCTACACCTTC
CSVWGQDQGYTF
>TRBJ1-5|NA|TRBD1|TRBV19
TGTGCCAGTGCAGGGGGCAGTCAGCCCCAGCATTTT
CASAGGSQPQHF
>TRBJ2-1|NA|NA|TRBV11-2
TGTGCCAGCAGCTTGAGTAGCAATGAGCAGTTCTTC
CASSLSSNEQFF
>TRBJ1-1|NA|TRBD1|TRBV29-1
TGCAGCGTTTGGACAGGGAGGAACACTGAAGCTTTCTTT
CSVWTGRNTEAFF
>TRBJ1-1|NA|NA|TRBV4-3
TGCGCCAGCAGCCAAGATTCACGGGGGGCACACACTGAAGCTTTCTTT
CASSQDSRGAHTEAFF
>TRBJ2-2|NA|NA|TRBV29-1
TGCAGCGTGGTTGGCCCACAGAACACCGGGGAGCTGTTTTTT
CSVVGPQNTGELFF
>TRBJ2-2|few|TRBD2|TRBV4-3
TGCGCCAGCAGCCAAGACCGGGGGGTCTACACCGGGGAGCTGTTTTTT
CASSQDRGVYTGELFF
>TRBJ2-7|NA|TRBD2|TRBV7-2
TGTGCCAGCACCCACGCGGGGGGGAATAACGAGCAGTACTTC
CASTHAGGNNEQYF
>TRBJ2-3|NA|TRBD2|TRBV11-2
TGTGCCAGCAGCTTAGTATGGGGACTAGGGACAGATACGCAGTATTTT
CASSLVWGLGTDTQYF
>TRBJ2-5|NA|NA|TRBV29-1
TGCAGCGTTGTAGAGAGAAAAGGGGCCCAAGAGACCCAGTACTTC
CSVVERKGAQETQYF